These 26 T cell receptor beta chains originate from one sample sequenced in a study of T cell responses to AZD1222 COVID-19 vaccine. TCRdb keeps only in-frame clones here, not all; method: immunoSEQ multiplex PCR. The sample includes over 100,000 clones, approximately 90% of them seen just once. The source material was peripheral blood, sampled on day 0 of AZD1222 vaccination. Receptors originate from an adult in good health.

The chain links TRBV2 to TRBJ2-7; possibly TRBD2 for D (5 bases). Germline V gene lookup returns CDR1 SNHLY and CDR2 FYNNEI. The V gene lost 3 bases and the J gene lost 5 bases, with 5 bases spanning the gap. The CDR3 spans 11 residues. CDR3 DNA: TGTGCCAGCAGTGAGAGGGACGAGCAGTACTTC. It yields the protein CASSERDEQYF.

This clone occurred once. The gene calls are TRBV29-1 and TRBJ2-5, with 11 nucleotides matching TRBD2. V was clipped by 4 bases and J by 5 bases; unmatched bases: 9. The CDR3 length is 15 residues. Germline V gives CDR1 SQVTM, CDR2 ANQGSEA. Here the CDR3 reads CSVVRSGGAWETQYF. The CDR3 DNA is TGCAGCGTTGTGCGTAGCGGGGGGGCCTGGGAGACCCAGTACTTC.

The gene calls are TRBV11-2 and TRBJ2-1, with 12 bases aligning to TRBD2. CDR1 and CDR2 (germline): SGHAT, FQNNGV. The V gene end was trimmed by 6 bases and the J gene end by 6 bases; junction bases not matched to a gene: 6. The CDR3 runs 15 residues. CDR3 in amino acids: CASRSPSGRANEQFF. CDR3 nucleotides: TGTGCCAGCAGGTCCCCTAGCGGGAGGGCCAATGAGCAGTTCTTC.

The chain has TRBV6-7 and TRBJ1-3; D is uncertain. TRBV6-7 carries the ORF label, with uncertain function. The CDR3 sequence is 15 residues long. Trimming removed 5 bases at V and 0 bases at J, with 11 bases between. CDR3 nucleotide sequence: TGTGCCAGCAGTAATCGACCTGGCTCTGGAAACACCATATATTTT. This translates into CASSNRPGSGNTIYF.

The V and J genes are TRBV19 and TRBJ1-2, with 12 nucleotides matching TRBD1. J lost 6 bases, V lost 6 bases, and 5 bases had no gene match. The CDR3 has 14 residues. Germline V gives CDR1 LNHDA, CDR2 SQIVND (reference sequence). CDR3 protein: CASRAGQGADGYTF. The CDR3 bases are TGTGCCAGTAGAGCGGGACAGGGGGCGGATGGCTACACCTTC.

V is TRBV10-1 and J is TRBJ1-1; D perhaps matches TRBD1 (6 bases). The germline V and J ends were trimmed by 4 bases and 2 bases, with 14 bases remaining between them. This CDR3 region has 15 residues. CDR1 is WNHNN, CDR2 SYGVQD, per germline (reference sequence). CDR3 in DNA: TGCGCCAGCAGTGCGGGAGTGGGGGGCAACACTGAAGCTTTCTTT. This codes for CASSAGVGGNTEAFF.

The V call is TRBV7-2, the J call TRBJ2-7; weak D call: TRBD1 (6 bases). The CDR3 loop spans 14 amino acids. CDR1 is SGHTA and CDR2 is FQGNSA in the germline V gene. V was clipped by 3 bases and J by 2 bases, with 11 bases between them. The CDR3 reads CASSFRQVAYEQYF. CDR3 DNA: TGTGCCAGCAGCTTCAGACAGGTTGCCTACGAGCAGTACTTC.

The chain joins TRBV5-1 to TRBJ2-3; TRBD1 matches at 7 bases. CDR1 SGHRS and CDR2 YFSETQ come from the germline V gene. The CDR3 consists of 15 residues. Germline trimming cut 4 bases from V and 2 bases from J; bases unmatched to any gene: 7. This CDR3 reads CASSPWTGYTDTQYF. For the CDR3, the DNA is TGCGCCAGCAGCCCATGGACAGGATACACAGATACGCAGTATTTT. The variable domain in full, completed from reference TRBV5-1 and TRBJ2-3, reads KAGVTQTPRYLIKTRGQQVTLSCSPISGHRSVSWYQQTPGQGLQFLFEYFSETQRNKGNFPGRFSGRQFSNSRSEMNVSTLELGDSALYLCASSPWTGYTDTQYFGPGTRLTVL.

Only one count was recorded for this clone. The J gene is TRBJ2-1, the V gene TRBV7-9; 14 positions match TRBD2. The CDR3 extends over 16 amino acids. The junction had 6 bases not matched to a gene; V was cut back by 5 bases and J by 6 bases. Germline V gene sequence: CDR1 SEHNR, CDR2 FQNEAQ (reference sequence). The CDR3 DNA reads as TGTGCCAGCAGCCCTCTCGGGACTAGCGGGAGCAATGAGCAGTTCTTC. This gives the protein CASSPLGTSGSNEQFF.

As for this clone: Distinct nucleotide sequences in the sample also encode this CDR3. The chain uses TRBV5-1 and TRBJ2-5; no definite D call. From germline, CDR1 is SGHRS and CDR2 YFSETQ. The CDR3 has 11 amino acids. Trimming removed 0 bases from V and 5 bases from J, with 2 bases in between. This CDR3 reads CASSLEETQYF. The CDR3 nucleotides are TGCGCCAGCAGCTTGGAGGAGACCCAGTACTTC.

J is TRBJ2-5 and V is TRBV5-1, with 7 nucleotides matching TRBD2. CDR1 and CDR2 from the germline V gene are SGHRS and YFSETQ. Trimming cost V 3 bases and J 0 bases; bases outside gene matches: 14. The length of the CDR3 is 18 residues. The chain's CDR3 is CASSSYRIPSGYQETQYF. The DNA of the CDR3 is TGCGCCAGCAGCTCTTACCGTATACCTAGCGGATACCAAGAGACCCAGTACTTC.

This rearrangement joins TRBV7-9 to TRBJ1-2, with TRBD1 matching 7 bases. The CDR3 covers 17 residues. The germline V gene has CDR1 SEHNR and CDR2 FQNEAQ (reference sequence). The V gene end was trimmed by 3 bases and the J gene end by 0 bases; junction bases not matched to a gene: 10. CDR3 amino acids: CASSLSPGQPPNYGYTF. The CDR3 coding sequence is TGTGCCAGCAGCTTGAGCCCGGGACAGCCACCTAACTATGGCTACACCTTC.

This sequence joins TRBV6-2 or TRBV6-3 and TRBJ1-2; weak D call: TRBD1 (5 bases). The germline V gene encodes CDR1 MNHEY and CDR2 SVGEGT. V was cut by 2 bases and J by 5 bases, with 12 bases left in between. The CDR3 contains 14 residues. CDR3 DNA sequence: TGTGCCAGCAGTTACCAGGGATTGGTGTATGGCTACACCTTC. Its translation is CASSYQGLVYGYTF.

The chain uses TRBV12-2 and TRBJ2-2. TRBV12-2 constitutes a pseudogene. The CDR3 contains 18 residues. CDR3 coding DNA: TGTGCAAGTCGCTTAGACCCTGGCCCAGCTAACAACACCGGGGAGCTGTTTTTT. Protein: CASRLDPGPANNTGELFF.

The V call is TRBV2, the J call TRBJ1-1, with TRBD1 as a possible D gene (6 bases). This CDR3 has 14 residues. The germline V gene encodes CDR1 SNHLY and CDR2 FYNNEI. V lost 3 bases to trimming and J lost 4 bases, with 12 bases between them. CDR3 sequence (DNA): TGTGCCAGCAGTGATACGGGACATAGCACTGAAGCTTTCTTT. This codes for CASSDTGHSTEAFF.

This clone was seen once. CDR3 DNA: TGCAGCGTCGGTGGGACAGGAGGGGTTAATCGTGGCTACACCTTC. It translates to CSVGGTGGVNRGYTF. V is TRBV29-1 and J is TRBJ1-2; 8 positions agree with TRBD1. Germline V gives CDR1 SQVTM, CDR2 ANQGSEA. The CDR3 has 15 residues. With V trimmed by 6 bases and J by 7 bases, 16 bases remained unmatched.

Comment on this clone: The junction shows a germline mismatch at one end, possibly a read error. The chain employs TRBV10-3 and TRBJ2-5, with 7 bases aligning to TRBD1. This CDR3 is built from 14 residues. Germline V CDR1 and CDR2: ENHRY, SYGVKD. The CDR3 DNA follows: TGTGCCAGCAGTGGGTCCGGGACAGCGGAGACCCAGTACTTC. The encoded protein is CASSGSGTAETQYF.

This chain joins TRBV5-4 and TRBJ1-1; no firm D call. Trimming stripped 0 bases from V and 7 bases from J, with 7 bases between. This CDR3 comprises 12 residues. From germline, CDR1 is SGHNT and CDR2 YYREEE (reference sequence). CDR3 residues: CASSLEANEAFF. Here the CDR3 DNA reads TGTGCCAGCAGCTTGGAGGCAAATGAAGCTTTCTTT.

This clone was seen once. The J gene is TRBJ1-2, the V gene TRBV29-1, with a weak D call TRBD1 (5 bases). Germline-derived CDR1 and CDR2 are SQVTM and ANQGSEA. V was pared by 6 bases and J by 4 bases, with 15 bases between. The CDR3 contains 13 residues. The CDR3 DNA sequence: TGCAGCGTCCAGCGGGGACCGAGCTATGGCTACACCTTC. This translates into CSVQRGPSYGYTF.

The chain joins TRBV7-9 to TRBJ2-7; a possible D gene is TRBD2 (5 bases). CDR3 length: 13 residues. The germline V and J ends were trimmed by 3 bases and 5 bases, with 11 bases remaining between them. Germline loops: CDR1 SEHNR, CDR2 FQNEAQ (reference sequence). The CDR3 sequence: CASSFPEVDEQYF. The CDR3 DNA sequence: TGTGCCAGCAGCTTCCCGGAGGTGGACGAGCAGTACTTC.

The table lists this clone with a count of one. The chain employs TRBV7-2 and TRBJ2-5; maybe TRBD1 (6 bases). The CDR3 loop spans 14 amino acids. CDR1 is SGHTA and CDR2 is FQGNSA in the germline V gene. With 6 bases removed from V and 9 bases from J, the gap between germline ends came to 20 bases. This CDR3 reads CASSSTGTQNSQYF. For the CDR3, the DNA is TGTGCCAGCAGTTCGACCGGGACACAGAATTCCCAGTACTTC.

The chain carries TRBV6-5 and TRBJ1-3; D uncertain. The germline gives CDR1 MNHEY, CDR2 SVGAGI. V lost 0 bases and J 2 bases, leaving 5 bases between the germline ends. This CDR3 has 14 residues. The CDR3: CASSYSGTGNTIYF. The CDR3 DNA reads TGTGCCAGCAGTTACTCAGGGACTGGAAACACCATATATTTT.

The J gene is TRBJ2-3, the V gene TRBV5-1; 13 nucleotides agree with TRBD2. J lost 0 bases, V lost 4 bases, and 5 bases had no gene match. Per the germline V gene, CDR1 is SGHRS and CDR2 is YFSETQ. This CDR3 spans 17 amino acids. The CDR3 here is CASSPPTSGGSTDTQYF. CDR3 nucleotides: TGCGCCAGCAGCCCCCCGACTAGCGGGGGGAGCACAGATACGCAGTATTTT.

In its sample, this clone was seen once. The chain employs TRBV5-6 and TRBJ2-5; D is unclear. This CDR3 is 12 amino acids long. V shed 1 base and J shed 5 bases, with 6 bases lying between them. CDR1 is SGHDT and CDR2 is YYEEEE in the germline V gene. CDR3 protein: CASSLYLETQYF. The DNA for the CDR3 is TGTGCCAGCAGCTTGTATCTGGAGACCCAGTACTTC.

The V call is TRBV7-6, the J call TRBJ2-1; 7 bases agree with TRBD1. The V gene's germline CDR1 is SGHVS and CDR2 FNYEAQ. The CDR3 sequence is 18 residues long. J lost 5 bases, V lost 1 base, and 14 bases had no gene match. CDR3 sequence reads: CASSLGLNRDSRDNEQFF. The CDR3 DNA sequence: TGTGCCAGCAGCTTAGGCCTCAACCGGGACAGCCGCGACAATGAGCAGTTCTTC.

The chain links TRBV7-6 to TRBJ1-4; TRBD1 might be the D (5 bases). Deletions cut 5 bases from V and 2 bases from J, with 15 bases between. Germline assignment: CDR1 SGHVS and CDR2 FNYEAQ. CDR3 size: 16 residues. The CDR3 DNA reads TGTGCCAGCAGCAGAACGGGGACTAACACTAATGAAAAACTGTTTTTT. Amino acid sequence: CASSRTGTNTNEKLFF.